These 30 T cell receptor beta chains were sequenced from one sample in a study of Ad26.COV2.S vaccination and SARS-CoV-2 variants. The treatment is: 15 to 20 received Ad26.COV2.S at low or high dose, single or two shots; about 5 received placebo; per-sample allocation not given. At day 63 after the first vaccine or placebo injection, samples were drawn. TCRdb's table, derived via immunoSEQ multiplex PCR, lists solely in-frame clones and lacks some. The sample has about 350,000 clones, around 83% seen once. The material was peripheral blood, obtained in a trial of Ad26.COV2.S vaccine versus placebo. The origin of the receptors is a person aged 18-65 years who received the Ad26.COV2.S COVID-19 vaccine or a placebo.

This rearrangement joins TRBV3-1 (or the pseudogene TRBV3-2) to TRBJ1-1; D is perhaps TRBD1 (6 bases). Germline V gene data show CDR1 as LGHDT and CDR2 as YNNKEL (reference sequence). The CDR3 runs to 21 residues. The V end was cut by 4 bases, the J end by 1 base, with 31 bases between. Written as DNA, the CDR3 is TGTGCCAGCAGCCCTAGCGGCTTGGGGGGGGGCTCTGGGGCCAAGAACACTGAAGCTTTCTTT. It codes for CASSPSGLGGGSGAKNTEAFF.

This clone has a single count. The chain carries TRBV15 and TRBJ2-6, with 10 bases aligning to TRBD2. The CDR3 is 22 residues long. The V gene's germline CDR1 is LNHNV and CDR2 YYDKDF (reference sequence). Trimming at V came to 0 bases and at J to 3 bases, leaving 17 bases not matched to a gene. The CDR3 loop is CATSRDPFSRKREGNGANVLTF. In nucleotides, the CDR3 is TGTGCCACCAGCAGAGATCCGTTCAGTCGCAAGCGGGAGGGCAATGGGGCCAACGTCCTGACTTTC.

J is TRBJ2-5 and V is TRBV12-5; possibly TRBD2 for D (7 bases). From germline, CDR1 is LGHNT and CDR2 FRNRAP. This CDR3 is built from 15 residues. The V end lost 6 bases, the J end lost 1 base, and 15 bases lay between the germline ends. The CDR3: CASGEGGAGQETQYF. The CDR3 nucleotides read TGTGCTAGTGGAGAGGGGGGGGCGGGCCAAGAGACCCAGTACTTC.

The chain joins TRBV19 to TRBJ2-7, with 8 nucleotides matching TRBD1. CDR1 and CDR2 from the germline V gene are LNHDA and SQIVND (reference sequence). Unmatched junction bases numbered 4, after V lost 8 bases and J lost 7 bases. The CDR3 extends over 11 amino acids. The CDR3 reads CASDDRGEQYF. Here the CDR3 DNA reads TGTGCCAGTGACGACAGGGGTGAGCAGTACTTC.

The rearrangement joins TRBV19 to TRBJ2-7; D not certain. This CDR3 region has 15 residues. Germline V gene lookup returns CDR1 LNHDA and CDR2 SQIVND (reference sequence). V lost 1 base and J 1 base, leaving 11 bases between the germline ends. The CDR3 DNA reads as TGTGCCAGTAGTATAGCCCTACTGGGGTCCTACGAGCAGTACTTC. Amino acid sequence: CASSIALLGSYEQYF. Supplemented by reference TRBV19 and TRBJ2-7, the full variable domain reads DGGITQSPKYLFRKEGQNVTLSCEQNLNHDAMYWYRQDPGQGLRLIYYSQIVNDFQKGDIAEGYSVSREKKESFPLTVTSAQKNPTAFYLCASSIALLGSYEQYFGPGTRLTVT.

The gene calls are TRBV6-5 and TRBJ2-1; D is ambiguous. The CDR3 runs 12 residues. The germline gives CDR1 MNHEY, CDR2 SVGAGI. The V end lost 8 bases, the J end lost 6 bases, and 11 bases lay between the germline ends. CDR3 in DNA: TGTGCCAGCGGCTTGGTGGGCAATGAGCAGTTCTTC. It encodes CASGLVGNEQFF.

The chain carries TRBV11-2 and TRBJ2-5; D is uncertain. Germline lookup yields CDR1 SGHAT and CDR2 FQNNGV. There are 13 residues in the CDR3. V gave up 1 base and J gave up 5 bases, with 8 bases separating them. CDR3 bases: TGTGCCAGCAGCTTAGTATGGCGGGAGACCCAGTACTTC. It specifies CASSLVWRETQYF.

The rearrangement joins TRBV6-2 or TRBV6-3 to TRBJ2-7; D is unresolved. Trimming stripped 4 bases from V and 6 bases from J, with 7 bases between. CDR1 MNHEY and CDR2 SVGEGT come from the germline V gene. CDR3 size: 11 residues. The CDR3 loop reads CASSSQGEQYF. DNA for the CDR3: TGTGCCAGCAGTTCTCAAGGCGAGCAGTACTTC.

The chain recombines TRBV5-4 with TRBJ1-1, with a possible D match to TRBD1 (6 bases). Germline-derived CDR1 and CDR2 are SGHNT and YYREEE (reference sequence). V shed 2 bases and J shed 6 bases, with 11 bases lying between them. This CDR3 comprises 13 residues. The CDR3 spells CASSFGEGAEAFF. In DNA form, the CDR3 reads TGTGCCAGCAGCTTTGGGGAGGGGGCTGAAGCTTTCTTT.

This clone was picked up many times. CDR3 in DNA: TGTGCCAGCAGTGGGAACAGGGACACTGAAGCTTTCTTT. Translated: CASSGNRDTEAFF. V and J are TRBV2 and TRBJ1-1, with D possibly being TRBD1 (6 bases). This CDR3 has 13 amino acids. Germline CDR1 reads SNHLY; CDR2 reads FYNNEI. The V end was cut by 4 bases, the J end by 3 bases, with 9 bases between.

There are a few counts of this clone. The chain couples TRBV18 to TRBJ2-5; 8 bases line up with TRBD2. This CDR3 comprises 14 residues. Germline V gene data show CDR1 as KGHSH and CDR2 as LQKENI. The ends lost 4 bases at V and 4 bases at J; junction bases unmatched: 5. CDR3 sequence (DNA): TGTGCCAGCTCACAGTTTCGGGAGGGAGAGACCCAGTACTTC. The encoded protein is CASSQFREGETQYF.

V usage is TRBV6-5 and J usage is TRBJ2-7; D may be TRBD2 (6 bases). The CDR3 is 14 residues long. Trimming removed 0 bases at V and 2 bases at J, with 8 bases between. Germline V gene lookup returns CDR1 MNHEY and CDR2 SVGAGI. The CDR3 spells CASSYSPSAYEQYF. The DNA of the CDR3 is TGTGCCAGCAGTTACTCGCCTAGCGCCTACGAGCAGTACTTC.

The V gene is TRBV28, the J gene TRBJ1-3; D not certain. The CDR3 has 16 residues. V was trimmed by 6 bases and J by 0 bases, leaving 15 bases between them. Germline loops: CDR1 MDHEN, CDR2 SYDVKM. CDR3 region: CASRTAGTSSGNTIYF. CDR3 nucleotide sequence: TGTGCCAGCAGAACGGCGGGAACCAGCTCTGGAAACACCATATATTTT.

The chain links TRBV3-1 (or the pseudogene TRBV3-2) to TRBJ2-3, with D possibly matching TRBD2 (5 bases). Germline V gene sequence: CDR1 LGHDT, CDR2 YNNKEL (reference sequence). This CDR3 has 16 amino acids. V was clipped by 1 base and J by 0 bases, with 11 bases between them. The DNA for the CDR3 is TGTGCCAGCAGCCAAGGAACTAGGGTCAGCACAGATACGCAGTATTTT. This gives the protein CASSQGTRVSTDTQYF.

The V and J genes are TRBV7-2 and TRBJ2-5; a weak D match, TRBD2 (5 bases). Germline loops: CDR1 SGHTA, CDR2 FQGNSA. Between the trimmed V and J ends, which lost 0 bases and 1 base, there was a span of 15 bases. The CDR3 totals 17 residues. CDR3 bases: TGTGCCAGCAGCTTAGCCCTCGGGGAGCTCGCCCAAGAGACCCAGTACTTC. It yields the protein CASSLALGELAQETQYF.

This rearrangement joins TRBV25-1 to TRBJ1-3; D ambiguous. CDR3 length: 15 amino acids. Germline CDR1 and CDR2: MGHDK and SYGVNS. Trimming removed 2 bases from V and 8 bases from J, with 16 bases in between. In DNA, the CDR3 is TGTGCCAGCAGTGAAGGAATCGGAGAGAGACACACCATATATTTT. As protein: CASSEGIGERHTIYF. Full variable domain (rest looked up from reference TRBV25-1 and TRBJ1-3): EADIYQTPRYLVIGTGKKITLECSQTMGHDKMYWYQQDPGMELHLIHYSYGVNSTEKGDLSSESTVSRIRTEHFPLTLESARPSHTSQYLCASSEGIGERHTIYFGEGSWLTVV.

The chain combines TRBV7-2 with TRBJ1-1; 12 positions agree with TRBD1. J lost 5 bases, V lost 3 bases, and 13 bases had no gene match. Per germline, CDR1 SGHTA and CDR2 FQGNSA. This CDR3 spans 18 amino acids. CDR3 loop: CASSFSGTGGVAWTEAFF. As DNA, the CDR3 is TGTGCCAGCAGCTTTTCCGGGACAGGGGGCGTTGCTTGGACTGAAGCTTTCTTT.

The V gene is TRBV19, the J gene TRBJ2-3; TRBD1 matches 9 bases. Unmatched junction bases numbered 7, after V lost 0 bases and J lost 3 bases. This CDR3 comprises 17 residues. The germline V gene encodes CDR1 LNHDA and CDR2 SQIVND (reference sequence). This CDR3 is CASSIERTGVGTDTQYF. The CDR3 DNA sequence: TGTGCCAGTAGTATAGAAAGGACAGGGGTAGGTACAGATACGCAGTATTTT.

This chain links TRBV30 with TRBJ2-7; either TRBD1 or TRBD2 may fit D (6 bases each). Trimming shortened V by 0 bases and J by 4 bases, and 10 bases separated the two germline ends. This CDR3 comprises 13 residues. CDR1 GTSNPN and CDR2 SVGIG come from the germline V gene (reference sequence). The CDR3 here is CAWSVGGGYEQYF. CDR3 bases: TGTGCCTGGAGTGTAGGGGGAGGATACGAGCAGTACTTC.

V gene TRBV27 combines with J gene TRBJ2-2; 7 positions match TRBD1. V gave up 5 bases and J gave up 2 bases; unmatched junction bases: 5. The CDR3 extends over 15 amino acids. The germline V gene has CDR1 MNHEY and CDR2 SMNVEV (reference sequence). CDR3 sequence reads: CASSADRPNTGELFF. CDR3 in DNA: TGTGCCAGCAGTGCGGACAGGCCTAACACCGGGGAGCTGTTTTTT.

The rearrangement joins TRBV7-2 to TRBJ2-3; 12 nucleotides agree with TRBD2. CDR1 SGHTA and CDR2 FQGNSA come from the germline V gene. The CDR3 loop spans 19 amino acids. V was clipped by 6 bases and J by 5 bases; unmatched bases: 18. CDR3 bases: TGTGCCAGCAGAACTCCGGGACTAGCGGGCCCCAGGGATTTAGATACGCAGTATTTT. This sequence encodes CASRTPGLAGPRDLDTQYF.

The V call is TRBV7-2, the J call TRBJ1-1; D remains ambiguous. The CDR3 is made up of 14 amino acids. Germline V gene lookup returns CDR1 SGHTA and CDR2 FQGNSA. V was pared by 1 base and J by 0 bases, with 6 bases between. The CDR3 nucleotides read TGTGCCAGCAGCTTAGTAGGGTTGAACACTGAAGCTTTCTTT. Translated: CASSLVGLNTEAFF.

J is TRBJ2-1 and V is TRBV19; 14 bases match TRBD2. CDR1 and CDR2 from the germline V gene are LNHDA and SQIVND (reference sequence). CDR3 length: 18 amino acids. The V and J ends lost 3 bases and 2 bases, in that order; junction bases with no gene match: 6. The DNA of the CDR3 is TGTGCCAGTAGTATGGGACTAGCGGGAGTCGGTACCTACAATGAGCAGTTCTTC. This codes for CASSMGLAGVGTYNEQFF.

Only one count was recorded for this clone. The V and J genes are TRBV6-5 and TRBJ2-7, with D possibly being TRBD1 or TRBD2 (6 bases each). The CDR3 contains 14 residues. V was clipped by 7 bases and J by 5 bases, with 18 bases between them. Germline V lookup: CDR1 MNHEY, CDR2 SVGAGI. DNA for the CDR3: TGTGCCAGCAAGACTAAGGAGGGGGTCCACGAGCAGTACTTC. Amino acids: CASKTKEGVHEQYF.

The V and J genes are TRBV6-5 and TRBJ1-6; D not certain. The CDR3 length is 15 residues. Trimming took 6 bases from V and 10 from J, leaving 19 bases between them. Germline CDR1 is MNHEY and CDR2 is SVGAGI. This CDR3 is CASSFGPGLGSPLHF. CDR3 sequence (DNA): TGTGCCAGCAGCTTTGGTCCGGGGTTGGGATCACCCCTCCACTTT.

The rearrangement links TRBV3-1 (or the pseudogene TRBV3-2) to TRBJ2-1, with a weak D call TRBD2 (6 bases). The V gene lost 2 bases and the J gene lost 6 bases, with 8 bases spanning the gap. The V gene's germline CDR1 is LGHDT and CDR2 YNNKEL (reference sequence). The CDR3 runs 13 residues. The CDR3 nucleotides read TGTGCCAGCAGCCAATCCGGGGGCAATGAGCAGTTCTTC. This encodes CASSQSGGNEQFF.

The CDR3 sequence is CASSSTGAGEETQYF. CDR3 bases: TGTGCCAGCAGCTCGACAGGGGCTGGGGAAGAGACCCAGTACTTC. The genes are TRBV13 and TRBJ2-5; the match to TRBD1 covers 8 bases. This CDR3 has 15 residues. From germline, CDR1 is PRHDT and CDR2 FYEKMQ (reference sequence). V lost 4 bases and J lost 3; bases outside the gene matches: 7.

This clone occurred once. CDR3: CASSYGGVVFTYEQYF. The CDR3 nucleotides read TGTGCCAGCAGTTACGGAGGGGTGGTTTTTACCTACGAGCAGTACTTC. The chain is built from TRBV6-6 and TRBJ2-7; maybe TRBD2 (6 bases). The CDR3 spans 16 residues. Trimming left V 2 bases short and J 2 bases short, with 16 bases between. Per germline, CDR1 MNHNY and CDR2 SVGAGI (reference sequence).

This clone was seen just once. The V and J genes are TRBV7-6 and TRBJ2-5; D may be TRBD1 (6 bases). The CDR3 covers 15 residues. V was trimmed by 0 bases and J by 1 base, leaving 9 bases between them. Germline lookup yields CDR1 SGHVS and CDR2 FNYEAQ. The DNA for the CDR3 is TGTGCCAGCAGCTTAGCGATGACAGGCCAAGAGACCCAGTACTTC. Residues: CASSLAMTGQETQYF.

The chain couples TRBV6-6 to TRBJ2-7, with D perhaps assigned TRBD1 or TRBD2 (6 bases each). V lost 6 bases to trimming and J lost 5 bases, with 11 bases between them. Germline CDR1 reads MNHNY; CDR2 reads SVGAGI (reference sequence). The CDR3 sequence is 12 residues long. The CDR3 protein is CASRRGDDEQYF. The CDR3 region has the DNA TGTGCCAGCAGAAGGGGGGACGACGAGCAGTACTTC.